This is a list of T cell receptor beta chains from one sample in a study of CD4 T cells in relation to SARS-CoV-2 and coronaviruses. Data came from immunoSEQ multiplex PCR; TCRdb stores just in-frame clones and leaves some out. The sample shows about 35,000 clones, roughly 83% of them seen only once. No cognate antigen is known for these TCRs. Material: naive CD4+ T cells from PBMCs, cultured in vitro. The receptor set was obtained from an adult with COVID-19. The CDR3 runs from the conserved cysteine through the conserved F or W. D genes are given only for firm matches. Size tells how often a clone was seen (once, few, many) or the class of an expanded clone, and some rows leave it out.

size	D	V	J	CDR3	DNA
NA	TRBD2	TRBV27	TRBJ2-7	CASSFGGGYEQYF	TGTGCCAGCAGTTTTGGGGGAGGGTACGAGCAGTACTTC
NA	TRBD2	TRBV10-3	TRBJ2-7	CAISGTSGRNQYEQYF	TGTGCCATCAGCGGGACTAGCGGGAGAAATCAGTACGAGCAGTACTTC
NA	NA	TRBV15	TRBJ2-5	CATSRAQQGFETQYF	TGTGCCACCAGCAGAGCCCAACAGGGTTTCGAGACCCAGTACTTC
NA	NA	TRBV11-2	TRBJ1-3	CASSLRSVSGNTIYF	TGTGCCAGCAGCTTACGATCAGTATCTGGAAACACCATATATTTT
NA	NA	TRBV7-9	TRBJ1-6	CASSPLLSSYNSPLHF	TGTGCCAGCAGCCCGCTGCTGAGCTCCTATAATTCACCCCTCCACTTT
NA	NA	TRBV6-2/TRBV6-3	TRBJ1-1	CASSYSGRSTEAFF	TGTGCCAGCAGTTACTCTGGCAGGTCCACTGAAGCTTTCTTT
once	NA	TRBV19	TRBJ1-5	CASSIDPAQGRGSYSNQPQHF	TGTGCCAGTAGTATAGACCCAGCCCAAGGACGTGGGTCCTATAGCAATCAGCCCCAGCATTTT
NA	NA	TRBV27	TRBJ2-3	CASSLNDPKADTQYF	TGTGCCAGCAGCTTAAATGATCCCAAGGCGGATACGCAGTATTTT
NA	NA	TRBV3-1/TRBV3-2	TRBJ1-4	CASSQGLGAGGEKLFF	TGTGCCAGCAGCCAAGGTCTCGGTGCGGGGGGTGAAAAACTGTTTTTT
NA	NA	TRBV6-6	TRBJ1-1	CACGRATEAFF	TGTGCATGCGGCAGGGCCACTGAAGCTTTCTTT
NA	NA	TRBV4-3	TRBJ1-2	CASSHLDQGTGGYTF	TGCGCCAGCAGCCACCTTGACCAGGGGACCGGGGGCTACACCTTC
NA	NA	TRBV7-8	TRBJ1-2	CASSLGWQPNYGYTF	TGTGCCAGCAGCCTGGGGTGGCAGCCTAACTATGGCTACACCTTC
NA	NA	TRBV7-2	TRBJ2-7	CASSLSGSQLYEQYF	TGTGCCAGCAGCTTATCTGGCAGTCAGCTCTACGAGCAGTACTTC
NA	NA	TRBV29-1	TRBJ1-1	CSDRSQGGGTEAFF	TGCAGCGATCGATCGCAGGGTGGGGGCACTGAAGCTTTCTTT
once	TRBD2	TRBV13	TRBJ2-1	CASSFPRSGINEQFF	TGTGCCAGCAGCTTCCCCCGTAGCGGGATCAATGAGCAGTTCTTC
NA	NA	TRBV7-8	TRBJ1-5	CASSLQTAVNQPQHF	TGTGCCAGCAGCTTACAGACGGCCGTAAATCAGCCCCAGCATTTT
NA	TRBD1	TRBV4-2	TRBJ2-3	CASSQESLGTGGADTQYF	TGTGCCAGCAGCCAAGAGAGCTTAGGGACAGGGGGAGCAGATACGCAGTATTTT
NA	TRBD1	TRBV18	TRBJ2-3	CASSDRQGSGTDTQYF	TGTGCCAGCTCGGATCGACAGGGGTCGGGCACAGATACGCAGTATTTT
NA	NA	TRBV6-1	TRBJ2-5	CASSEVVETQYF	TGTGCCAGCAGTGAAGTCGTAGAGACCCAGTACTTC
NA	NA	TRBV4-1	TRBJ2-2	CASRLGSARGNTGELFF	TGCGCCAGCCGTCTCGGGTCTGCGCGGGGGAACACCGGGGAGCTGTTTTTT
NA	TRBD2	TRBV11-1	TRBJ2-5	CASRVGSTSGRETQYF	TGTGCCAGCAGGGTGGGGTCCACTAGCGGGAGAGAGACCCAGTACTTC
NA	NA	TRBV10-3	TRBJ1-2	CAIHDSGGYTF	TGTGCCATTCACGACAGTGGAGGCTACACCTTC
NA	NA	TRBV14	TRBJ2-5	CASSSHAGETQYF	TGTGCCAGCAGCTCACATGCGGGTGAGACCCAGTACTTC
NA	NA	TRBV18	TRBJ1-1	CASSPAGGTEAFF	TGTGCCAGCTCACCAGCCGGGGGGACTGAAGCTTTCTTT
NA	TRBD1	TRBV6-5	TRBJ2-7	CASISSAGGSYEQYF	TGTGCCAGCATTAGTTCGGCAGGGGGTTCTTACGAGCAGTACTTC
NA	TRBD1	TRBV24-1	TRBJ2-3	CATSDPGQVEADTQYF	TGTGCCACCAGTGACCCGGGACAGGTAGAAGCAGATACGCAGTATTTT
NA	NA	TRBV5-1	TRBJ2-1	CASSGGLGSGEQFF	TGCGCCAGCAGCGGGGGACTCGGAAGCGGGGAGCAGTTCTTC
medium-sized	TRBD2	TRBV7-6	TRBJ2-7	CASSLEETSGPDEQYF	TGTGCCAGCAGCTTAGAAGAAACTAGCGGACCAGACGAGCAGTACTTC
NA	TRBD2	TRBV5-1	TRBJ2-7	CASSKLAGGMYEQYF	TGCGCCAGCAGCAAGCTAGCGGGAGGGATGTACGAGCAGTACTTC
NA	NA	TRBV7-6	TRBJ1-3	CASSLSPPPGTGNTIYF	TGTGCCAGCAGCTTATCACCCCCTCCAGGGACGGGAAACACCATATATTTT
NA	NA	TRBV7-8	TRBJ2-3	CASSLTPTGTRSTDTQYF	TGTGCCAGCAGCCTAACCCCGACCGGGACGAGAAGCACAGATACGCAGTATTTT
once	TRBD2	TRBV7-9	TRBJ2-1	CASRGREGYNEQFF	TGTGCCAGCAGGGGGCGGGAGGGGTACAATGAGCAGTTCTTC
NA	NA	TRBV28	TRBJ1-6	CASSLPDRSSPLHF	TGTGCCAGCAGTTTACCCGACAGGTCGTCACCCCTCCACTTT
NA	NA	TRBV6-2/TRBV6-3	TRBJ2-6	CASSQSSSGANVLTF	TGTGCCAGCAGCCAGAGTAGCTCTGGGGCCAACGTCCTGACTTTC
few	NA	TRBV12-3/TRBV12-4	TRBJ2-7	CASSLRRSAEQYF	TGTGCCAGCAGTTTGCGTCGTAGCGCCGAGCAGTACTTC
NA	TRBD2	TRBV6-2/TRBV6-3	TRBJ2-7	CASSYSTSGAYEQYF	TGTGCCAGCAGTTACTCGACTAGCGGAGCCTACGAGCAGTACTTC
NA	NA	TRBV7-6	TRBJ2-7	CASSLTITGVSYEQYF	TGTGCCAGCAGCTTAACAATAACAGGTGTGTCCTACGAGCAGTACTTC
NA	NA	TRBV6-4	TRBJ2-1	CASSRTGSGYNEQFF	TGTGCCAGCAGTCGGACTGGTTCGGGGTACAATGAGCAGTTCTTC
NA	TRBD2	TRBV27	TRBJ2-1	CASRLAGEYNEQFF	TGTGCCAGCAGACTAGCGGGAGAGTACAATGAGCAGTTCTTC
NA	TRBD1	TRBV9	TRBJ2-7	CASSVDRDSYEQYF	TGTGCCAGCAGCGTCGACAGGGATTCGTACGAGCAGTACTTC
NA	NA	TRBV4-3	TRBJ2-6	CASSQDRLPSGANVLTF	TGCGCCAGCAGCCAAGATCGGCTGCCCTCTGGGGCCAACGTCCTGACTTTC
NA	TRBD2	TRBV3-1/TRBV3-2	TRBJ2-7	CASSRRTSGAGEQYF	TGTGCCAGCAGCCGTCGGACTAGCGGGGCGGGGGAGCAGTACTTC
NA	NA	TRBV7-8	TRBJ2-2	CASSLVVWQRNTGELFF	TGTGCCAGCAGCTTAGTCGTATGGCAGCGAAACACCGGGGAGCTGTTTTTT
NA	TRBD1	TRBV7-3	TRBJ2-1	CASSRGPESYNEQFF	TGTGCCAGCAGCAGGGGGCCGGAGTCCTACAATGAGCAGTTCTTC
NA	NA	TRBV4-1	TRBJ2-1	CASSQGEGVYNEQFF	TGCGCCAGCAGCCAAGGAGAAGGGGTCTACAATGAGCAGTTCTTC
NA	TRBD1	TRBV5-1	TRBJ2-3	CASSLMGQRTQYF	TGCGCCAGCAGCTTGATGGGACAGCGAACGCAGTATTTT
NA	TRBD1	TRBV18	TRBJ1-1	CASSRGQGMNTEAFF	TGTGCCAGCTCACGAGGACAGGGAATGAACACTGAAGCTTTCTTT
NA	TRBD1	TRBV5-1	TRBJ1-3	CASSSDPTGSGNTIYF	TGCGCCAGCAGCTCAGACCCGACAGGGAGTGGAAACACCATATATTTT
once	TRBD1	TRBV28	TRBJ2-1	CASSSPSPGTGKQFF	TGTGCCAGCAGTTCTCCGAGCCCTGGGACAGGGAAACAGTTCTTC
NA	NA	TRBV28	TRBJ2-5	CASSLSGIMATETQYF	TGTGCCAGCAGTTTGAGCGGAATTATGGCAACAGAGACCCAGTACTTC